The rows below give T cell receptor beta chains drawn from one sample of a study of neurological immune-mediated disorders. In TCRdb, the 5' RACE reads were re-called with MiXCR into one record per CDR3 protein. This table has about 99,000 distinct CDR3 sequences, approximately 10% appearing once. The specimen was PBMCs. Every receptor here comes from a female donor with HTLV-1-associated myelopathy (HAM/TSP). Both conserved end residues are part of each CDR3. The D gene is left open where the match is weak. Rows may omit the clone size; those that give it use once, few, many or a size class.

CSVEDRVSKYF	TGCAGCGTTGAAGACAGGGTCAGCAAATATTTT	TRBV29-1	many	TRBJ2-3	-
CASSLTAPESQFF	TGTGCCAGCAGTTTAACGGCCCCGGAAAGTCAGTTCTTC	TRBV28	many	TRBJ2-1	-
CASRRTGGGYGYTF	TGTGCCAGTAGGAGGACAGGGGGCGGCTATGGCTACACCTTC	TRBV19	few	TRBJ1-2	TRBD1
CASSPSRGGPYQETQYF	TGTGCCAGCAGCCCTTCACGGGGGGGCCCGTACCAAGAGACCCAGTACTTC	TRBV14	many	TRBJ2-5	TRBD2
CASGVSDGSYEQYF	TGCGCCAGCGGGGTTAGCGACGGCTCCTACGAGCAGTACTTC	TRBV4-1	many	TRBJ2-7	-
CATSSVGNEQFF	TGCGCCACTTCTAGCGTGGGCAATGAGCAGTTCTTC	TRBV5-1	many	TRBJ2-1	-
CSARTGASNQPQHF	TGCAGTGCTAGGACGGGGGCCAGCAATCAGCCCCAGCATTTT	TRBV20-1	many	TRBJ1-5	-
CASSSRGGQGFYEQYF	TGCGCCAGCAGCTCGAGGGGGGGTCAGGGGTTCTACGAGCAGTACTTC	TRBV5-1	many	TRBJ2-7	-
CASTLGHSNTGELFF	TGTGCCAGCACCCTCGGCCATTCGAACACCGGGGAGCTGTTTTTT	TRBV12-3/TRBV12-4	many	TRBJ2-2	-
CSARGLWGNYNEQFF	TGCAGTGCTAGAGGGTTGTGGGGGAACTACAATGAGCAGTTCTTC	TRBV20-1	many	TRBJ2-1	-
CSARASGGDTQYF	TGCAGTGCTAGAGCTAGCGGGGGGGATACGCAGTATTTT	TRBV20-1	-	TRBJ2-3	TRBD2
CASRENEKLFF	TGTGCCAGCAGGGAAAATGAAAAACTGTTTTTT	TRBV6-1	many	TRBJ1-4	-
CASSSPWGGQVTGELFF	TGTGCCAGCAGTTCCCCATGGGGGGGCCAGGTCACCGGGGAGCTGTTTTTT	TRBV28	many	TRBJ2-2	-
CASSSGLGETQYF	TGCGCCAGCAGCTCAGGGTTGGGCGAGACCCAGTACTTC	TRBV10-1	many	TRBJ2-5	-
CASSFDLNYGYTF	TGCGCCAGCAGCTTCGACCTTAACTATGGCTACACCTTC	TRBV5-1	many	TRBJ1-2	-
CASSLDSTPVVTQYF	TGCGCCAGCAGCTTGGACTCCACCCCGGTGGTGACCCAGTACTTC	TRBV5-1	many	TRBJ2-5	-
CAISVWQGEGYTF	TGTGCCATCAGTGTATGGCAGGGGGAAGGCTACACCTTC	TRBV10-3	many	TRBJ1-2	TRBD1
CSSLKGGGGETQYF	TGCAGTTCCCTCAAGGGCGGGGGGGGAGAGACCCAGTACTTC	TRBV20-1	many	TRBJ2-5	TRBD2
CAITAAGLDEQYF	TGTGCCATCACGGCAGCGGGGTTGGACGAGCAGTACTTC	TRBV10-3	many	TRBJ2-7	TRBD2
CASSFQGTSTDTQYF	TGCGCCAGCAGCTTTCAGGGCACAAGCACAGATACGCAGTATTTT	TRBV5-1	many	TRBJ2-3	-
CASSLAGAVYEQYF	TGCGCCAGCAGCTTGGCCGGCGCTGTCTACGAGCAGTACTTC	TRBV5-1	many	TRBJ2-7	-
CASTGANVLTF	TGTGCCAGCACTGGGGCCAACGTCCTGACTTTC	TRBV28	many	TRBJ2-6	-
CASKRGRVEQYF	TGTGCCAGCAAGCGGGGTCGGGTCGAGCAGTACTTC	TRBV28	many	TRBJ2-7	TRBD2
CSAATGYSNQPQHF	TGCAGTGCTGCGACAGGGTATAGCAATCAGCCCCAGCATTTT	TRBV20-1	-	TRBJ1-5	TRBD1
CASSVLAGGNTQYF	TGTGCCAGCAGTGTTTTAGCGGGGGGCAATACGCAGTATTTT	TRBV2	many	TRBJ2-3	TRBD2
CASIKTGGPFGELFF	TGCGCCAGCATCAAGACGGGGGGGCCCTTCGGGGAGCTGTTTTTT	TRBV10-2	many	TRBJ2-2	TRBD2
CASSDPGLAGTDTQYF	TGCGCCAGCAGTGACCCGGGACTAGCGGGCACAGATACGCAGTATTTT	TRBV10-1	few	TRBJ2-3	TRBD2
CASNEGSSYNSPLHF	TGCGCCAGCAACGAGGGGAGCTCCTATAATTCACCCCTCCACTTT	TRBV5-1	many	TRBJ1-6	-